The next 25 T cell receptor beta chains were all read from a single sample in a study of blood T cells in healthy people across ages. A second roughly 6 to 12 cycle PCR used barcoded and J-beta primers. TCRdb re-called the 5' RACE reads through MiXCR, storing one row per CDR3 protein. The sample records 600,000 to 1,000,000 distinct CDR3 sequences, approximately 25% being singletons. These data were likewise used in another study, on T cells of mothers and their children.

The sample was blood. The receptors were gathered from a boy between 10 and 17 years old in good health.

Only a few counts were recorded for this clonotype. The rearrangement joins TRBV28 to TRBJ1-2, with 8 nucleotides matching TRBD1. This CDR3 has 16 residues. The germline V gene encodes CDR1 MDHEN and CDR2 SYDVKM. V shed 5 bases and J 4 bases; nucleotides not matched to a gene: 12. The CDR3 DNA is TGTGCCAGCAGTCCCAGGGGGCGCTTGGCCTCCTATGGCTACACCTTC. This gives the protein CASSPRGRLASYGYTF.

This clonotype has a count of ten or more. The gene calls are TRBV7-8 and TRBJ2-7; no definite D call. Trimming stripped 6 bases from V and 0 bases from J, with 12 bases between. Per germline, CDR1 SGHVS and CDR2 FQNEAQ. This CDR3 spans 14 amino acids. CDR3 in amino acids: CASRVGWSSYEQYF. CDR3 coding DNA: TGTGCCAGCAGAGTAGGATGGAGCTCCTACGAGCAGTACTTC.

This clonotype was seen a handful of times. The chain employs TRBV4-3 and TRBJ2-5; 7 bases line up with TRBD2. Matching the DNA end better, TRBJ2-7 makes the J call doubtful. The CDR3 spans 14 residues. Per germline, CDR1 LGHNA and CDR2 YSLEER. CDR3 residues: CASSQEGGSHEQYF. Written as DNA, the CDR3 is TGCGCCAGCAGCCAAGAGGGCGGGAGCCACGAGCAGTACTTC.

The chain uses TRBV20-1 and TRBJ2-3; D is possibly TRBD1 or TRBD2 (6 bases each). In germline, CDR1 is DFQATT, CDR2 SNEGSKA (reference sequence). CDR3 length: 14 amino acids. V was cut by 3 bases and J by 2 bases, with 12 bases left in between. The CDR3 is CSASRGDNTDTQYF. CDR3 in DNA: TGCAGTGCTAGCCGCGGGGACAACACAGATACGCAGTATTTT.

This sequence joins TRBV29-1 and TRBJ2-7; the match to TRBD1 covers 8 bases. This CDR3 comprises 12 residues. With V trimmed by 3 bases and J by 6 bases, 4 bases remained unmatched. Germline V gene sequence: CDR1 SQVTM, CDR2 ANQGSEA. The CDR3 loop is CSVETGAGEQYF. The CDR3, as DNA: TGCAGCGTTGAGACAGGGGCTGGCGAGCAGTACTTC.

The rearrangement joins TRBV29-1 to TRBJ2-3, with D possibly TRBD1 on 5 matching bases. CDR1 and CDR2 from the germline V gene are SQVTM and ANQGSEA. The V end lost 0 bases, the J end lost 6 bases, and 10 bases lay between the germline ends. The CDR3 spans 13 residues. For the CDR3, the DNA is TGCAGCGTTGAAGACAGGGTTTTGGATACGCAGTATTTT. Translation: CSVEDRVLDTQYF.

The rearrangement uses TRBV5-6 and TRBJ2-1; 10 bases align to TRBD1. CDR1 and CDR2 from the germline V gene are SGHDT and YYEEEE. This CDR3 comprises 15 residues. With 3 bases clipped from V and 3 bases from J, the junction kept 3 bases outside the gene matches. The CDR3 region has the DNA TGTGCCAGCAGCTGGGGGGACAGGGGCTACAATGAGCAGTTCTTC. Its protein product is CASSWGDRGYNEQFF. Using reference TRBV5-6 and TRBJ2-1 for the parts outside the CDR3, the full variable domain is DAGVTQSPTHLIKTRGQQVTLRCSPKSGHDTVSWYQQALGQGPQFIFQYYEEEERQRGNFPDRFSGHQFPNYSSELNVNALLLGDSALYLCASSWGDRGYNEQFFGPGTRLTVL.

As concerns this clonotype: A read error is likely, as this CDR3 ends without the conserved phenylalanine or tryptophan. This chain joins TRBV12-3 or TRBV12-4 and TRBJ2-4; D unresolved. CDR3 size: 15 residues. The CDR3, as DNA: TGTGCCAGCAGTTTCCGAGGCCAGTCCAAAGACATTCAGTACCTC. Its protein product is CASSFRGQSKDIQYL.

This clonotype came up a few times. This chain joins TRBV29-1 and TRBJ1-1; D gene uncertain. V was cut by 2 bases and J by 6 bases, with 16 bases left in between. CDR1 SQVTM and CDR2 ANQGSEA come from the germline V gene. The CDR3 extends over 14 amino acids. The CDR3 spells CSVELLTVHPEAFF. CDR3 nucleotide sequence: TGCAGCGTTGAATTACTGACCGTCCACCCTGAAGCTTTCTTT.

This sequence joins TRBV10-3 and TRBJ1-6; a possible D gene is TRBD1 (6 bases). Germline V lookup: CDR1 ENHRY, CDR2 SYGVKD. The CDR3 has 13 amino acids. With 4 bases removed from V and 10 bases from J, the gap between germline ends came to 11 bases. In DNA, the CDR3 is TGTGCCATCAGTGCTGAGGGGGGCTCACCCCTCCACTTT. Translation: CAISAEGGSPLHF.

The chain joins TRBV29-1 to TRBJ2-1; TRBD2 agrees at 11 bases. The J call may be in error: the DNA end matches TRBJ2-7 better. The V gene's germline CDR1 is SQVTM and CDR2 ANQGSEA. The length of the CDR3 is 15 residues. The DNA of the CDR3 is TGCAGCGAGTTTCTAGCGGGAGGCCTTATCTACGAGCAGTACTTC. This sequence encodes CSEFLAGGLIYEQYF.

The J gene is TRBJ2-3, the V gene TRBV5-1; D may be TRBD2 (5 bases). Trimming pared 2 bases from V and 5 bases from J, leaving 12 bases between. The CDR3 consists of 14 residues. Germline CDR1 reads SGHRS; CDR2 reads YFSETQ. The CDR3 loop reads CASSFFSVGDTQYF. Written as DNA, the CDR3 is TGCGCCAGCAGCTTCTTTAGCGTCGGAGATACGCAGTATTTT.

This clonotype showed up many times. CDR3 sequence (DNA): TGTGCCAGCAGCTTAGGCACCAAGGGGCGCGAGCAGTACTTC. It translates to CASSLGTKGREQYF. The genes are TRBV7-2 and TRBJ2-7, with D perhaps matching TRBD1 (5 bases). The CDR3 covers 14 residues. Germline V gene lookup returns CDR1 SGHTA and CDR2 FQGNSA. V lost 1 base and J lost 6, with 13 bases in between.

This clonotype was detected a few times. V usage is TRBV27 and J usage is TRBJ1-5, with 9 bases matching TRBD1. J was trimmed by 4 bases and V by 6 bases; bases with no gene match: 7. There are 15 residues in the CDR3. Germline V gene sequence: CDR1 MNHEY, CDR2 SMNVEV (reference sequence). The CDR3 loop reads CASRPTGGRNQPQHF. The CDR3 nucleotides read TGTGCCAGCAGGCCGACAGGGGGTCGGAATCAGCCCCAGCATTTT.

In this sample, this clonotype turned up a few times. This chain connects TRBV27 to TRBJ2-5; no clear D gene. With 0 bases removed from V and 4 bases from J, the gap between germline ends came to 9 bases. CDR3 length equals 14 residues. CDR1 is MNHEY and CDR2 is SMNVEV in the germline V gene (reference sequence). The CDR3 DNA follows: TGTGCCAGCAGTTTATCCTGGATTGGAGAGACCCAGTACTTC. Translating gives CASSLSWIGETQYF.

In this sample, this clonotype turned up once. The CDR3 DNA reads TGTGCCAGCAGTTTACCCAGGAAGGCCGGGGAGCTGTTTTTT. Translated: CASSLPRKAGELFF. The chain uses TRBV12-3 or TRBV12-4 and TRBJ2-2; unclear D gene. Trimming took off 2 bases at V and 6 bases at J, with 10 bases between the two ends. CDR3 length: 14 residues.

The CDR3 coding sequence is TGTGCCAGCAGGGAGGGGACTAGCTCAGGCACAGATACGCAGTATTTT. This translates into CASREGTSSGTDTQYF. The J gene is TRBJ2-3, the V gene TRBV2, with 9 bases that match TRBD2. With 6 bases clipped from V and 1 base from J, the junction kept 8 bases outside the gene matches. The length of the CDR3 is 16 residues. The germline V gene has CDR1 SNHLY and CDR2 FYNNEI.

This clonotype has a handful of counts. V is TRBV5-1 and J is TRBJ1-6, with 11 bases fitting TRBD1. CDR1 and CDR2 from the germline V gene are SGHRS and YFSETQ. Trimming took 4 bases from V and 10 from J; bases not matched to a gene: 7. This CDR3 has 15 residues. The CDR3 coding sequence is TGCGCCAGCAGCGAACGGACAGGGGGCTTGTCACCCCTCCACTTT. Encoded protein: CASSERTGGLSPLHF. Variable domain in full (rest from reference TRBV5-1 and TRBJ1-6): KAGVTQTPRYLIKTRGQQVTLSCSPISGHRSVSWYQQTPGQGLQFLFEYFSETQRNKGNFPGRFSGRQFSNSRSEMNVSTLELGDSALYLCASSERTGGLSPLHFGNGTRLTVT.

This clonotype was found a few times. The genes are TRBV11-2 and TRBJ1-3; D might be TRBD1 (6 bases). Germline values: CDR1 SGHAT, CDR2 FQNNGV. V shed 8 bases and J shed 2 bases, with 10 bases lying between them. The CDR3 consists of 13 residues. The CDR3 loop reads CASGGPPGNTIYF. The CDR3 DNA sequence: TGTGCCAGCGGGGGGCCGCCTGGAAACACCATATATTTT.

The chain has TRBV7-3 and TRBJ2-5, with TRBD2 matching 7 bases. The CDR3 totals 13 residues. With 4 bases clipped from V and 5 bases from J, the junction kept 4 bases outside the gene matches. Germline CDR1 is SGHTA and CDR2 is FQGTGA. The DNA of the CDR3 is TGTGCCAGCAGCTCGACAGCGGGGGAGACCCAGTACTTC. Its translation is CASSSTAGETQYF. The full variable domain, its missing parts supplied by reference TRBV7-3 and TRBJ2-5, is GAGVSQTPSNKVTEKGKYVELRCDPISGHTALYWYRQSLGQGPEFLIYFQGTGAADDSGLPNDRFFAVRPEGSVSTLKIQRTERGDSAVYLCASSSTAGETQYFGPGTRLLVL.

There are many counts of this clonotype. This chain links TRBV2 with TRBJ2-1; TRBD1 aligns across 7 bases. Trimming took 7 bases from V and 3 from J; bases not matched to a gene: 6. This CDR3 has 14 residues. Germline V gene lookup returns CDR1 SNHLY and CDR2 FYNNEI. Here the CDR3 reads CASIARDSYNEQFF. CDR3 nucleotides: TGTGCCAGCATCGCCAGGGACAGCTACAATGAGCAGTTCTTC.

This rearrangement joins TRBV28 to TRBJ2-1, with D perhaps TRBD1 or TRBD2 (6 bases each). The germline gives CDR1 MDHEN, CDR2 SYDVKM. The CDR3 consists of 17 residues. Trimming removed 5 bases at V and 0 bases at J, with 17 bases between. The CDR3 DNA reads as TGTGCCAGCAGTAAGGGGGGCGGGATTTCCTCCTACAATGAGCAGTTCTTC. Translation: CASSKGGGISSYNEQFF.

The CDR3 bases are TGTGCCAGCACGATAGGAGGGGAAGCTTTCTTT. Residues: CASTIGGEAFF. This chain links TRBV27 with TRBJ1-1, with D unresolved. The CDR3 loop spans 11 amino acids. Germline V CDR1 and CDR2: MNHEY, SMNVEV (reference sequence). V shed 7 bases and J shed 8 bases, with 11 bases lying between them.

This clonotype was seen a handful of times. V and J are TRBV5-5 and TRBJ2-3, with a weak D call TRBD2 (5 bases). The CDR3 runs to 19 residues. Germline V gene sequence: CDR1 SGHKS, CDR2 YYEKEE (reference sequence). V shed 2 bases and J shed 0 bases, with 22 bases lying between them. CDR3 sequence: CASSFTGLPGGTSTDTQYF. The CDR3 region has the DNA TGTGCCAGCAGCTTTACCGGTCTTCCAGGAGGTACTAGCACAGATACGCAGTATTTT. The variable domain in full, completed from reference TRBV5-5 and TRBJ2-3, reads DAGVTQSPTHLIKTRGQQVTLRCSPISGHKSVSWYQQVLGQGPQFIFQYYEKEERGRGNFPDRFSARQFPNYSSELNVNALLLGDSALYLCASSFTGLPGGTSTDTQYFGPGTRLTVL.

The chain combines TRBV20-1 with TRBJ2-3; TRBD2 might be the D (7 bases). The V end was cut by 4 bases, the J end by 4 bases, with 21 bases between. The CDR3 consists of 16 residues. CDR1 and CDR2 (germline): DFQATT, SNEGSKA (reference sequence). CDR3 bases: TGCAGTGCTAAACACCAGGGGAGAAGCGGGGCAGATACGCAGTATTTT. Protein sequence: CSAKHQGRSGADTQYF.